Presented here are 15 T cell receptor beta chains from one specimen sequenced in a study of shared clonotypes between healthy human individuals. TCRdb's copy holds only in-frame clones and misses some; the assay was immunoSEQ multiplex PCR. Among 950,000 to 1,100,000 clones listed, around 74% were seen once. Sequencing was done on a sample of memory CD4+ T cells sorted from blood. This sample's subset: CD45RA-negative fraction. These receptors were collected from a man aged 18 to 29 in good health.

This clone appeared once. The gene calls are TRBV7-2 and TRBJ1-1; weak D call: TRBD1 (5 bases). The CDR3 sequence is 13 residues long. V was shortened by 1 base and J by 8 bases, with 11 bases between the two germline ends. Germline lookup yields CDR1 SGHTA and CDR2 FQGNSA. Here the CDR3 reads CASSLVGQGEAFF. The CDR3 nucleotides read TGTGCCAGCAGCTTAGTGGGGCAAGGGGAAGCTTTCTTT.

The CDR3 sequence is CASSIRERAYEQYF. The CDR3 DNA is TGTGCCAGTAGTATCAGGGAGAGGGCCTACGAGCAGTACTTC. The V and J genes are TRBV19 and TRBJ2-7; D may be TRBD1 or TRBD2 (5 bases each). V was trimmed by 3 bases and J by 2 bases, leaving 11 bases between them. This CDR3 region has 14 residues. Germline V gene data show CDR1 as LNHDA and CDR2 as SQIVND (reference sequence).

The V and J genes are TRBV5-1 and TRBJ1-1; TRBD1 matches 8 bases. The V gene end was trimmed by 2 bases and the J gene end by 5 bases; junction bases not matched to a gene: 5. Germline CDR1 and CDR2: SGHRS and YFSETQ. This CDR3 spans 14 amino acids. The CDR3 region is CASSFARGLTEAFF. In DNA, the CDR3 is TGCGCCAGCAGCTTTGCCAGGGGGCTAACTGAAGCTTTCTTT.

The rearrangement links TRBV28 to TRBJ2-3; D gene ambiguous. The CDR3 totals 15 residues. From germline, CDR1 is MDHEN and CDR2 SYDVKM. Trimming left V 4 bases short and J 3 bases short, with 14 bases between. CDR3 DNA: TGTGCCAGCAGTTCGGCCAGAATGAGGACAGATACGCAGTATTTT. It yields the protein CASSSARMRTDTQYF.

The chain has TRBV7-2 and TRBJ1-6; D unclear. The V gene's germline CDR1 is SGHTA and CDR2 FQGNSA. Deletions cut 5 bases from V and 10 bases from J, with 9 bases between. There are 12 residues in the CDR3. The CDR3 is CASSLPPSPLHF. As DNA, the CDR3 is TGTGCCAGCAGCCTCCCCCCCTCACCCCTCCACTTT.

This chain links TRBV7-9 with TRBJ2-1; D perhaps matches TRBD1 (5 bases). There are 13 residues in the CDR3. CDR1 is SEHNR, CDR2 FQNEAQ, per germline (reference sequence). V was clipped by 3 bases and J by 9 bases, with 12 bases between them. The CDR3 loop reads CASSLIGVGEQFF. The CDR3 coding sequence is TGTGCCAGCAGCTTGATAGGGGTTGGTGAGCAGTTCTTC.

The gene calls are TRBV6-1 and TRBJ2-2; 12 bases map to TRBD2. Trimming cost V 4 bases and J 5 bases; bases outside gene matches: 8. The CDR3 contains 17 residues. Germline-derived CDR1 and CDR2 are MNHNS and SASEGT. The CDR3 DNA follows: TGTGCCAGCAGTGGTTCTAGCGGGAGGGCCCGGACCGGGGAGCTGTTTTTT. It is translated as CASSGSSGRARTGELFF.

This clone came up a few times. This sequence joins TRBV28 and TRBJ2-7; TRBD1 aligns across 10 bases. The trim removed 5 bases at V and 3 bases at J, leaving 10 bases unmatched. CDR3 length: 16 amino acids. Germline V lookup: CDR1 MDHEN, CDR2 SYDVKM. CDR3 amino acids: CASSPSDRGGFYEQYF. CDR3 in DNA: TGTGCCAGCAGTCCCTCGGACAGGGGGGGTTTCTACGAGCAGTACTTC. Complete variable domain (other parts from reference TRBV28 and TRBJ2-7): DVKVTQSSRYLVKRTGEKVFLECVQDMDHENMFWYRQDPGLGLRLIYFSYDVKMKEKGDIPEGYSVSREKKERFSLILESASTNQTSMYLCASSPSDRGGFYEQYFGPGTRLTVT.

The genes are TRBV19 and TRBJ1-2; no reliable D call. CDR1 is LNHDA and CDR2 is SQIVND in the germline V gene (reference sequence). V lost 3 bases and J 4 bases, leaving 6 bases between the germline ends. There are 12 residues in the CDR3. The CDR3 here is CASSMEGYGYTF. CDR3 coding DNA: TGTGCCAGTAGTATGGAGGGCTATGGCTACACCTTC.

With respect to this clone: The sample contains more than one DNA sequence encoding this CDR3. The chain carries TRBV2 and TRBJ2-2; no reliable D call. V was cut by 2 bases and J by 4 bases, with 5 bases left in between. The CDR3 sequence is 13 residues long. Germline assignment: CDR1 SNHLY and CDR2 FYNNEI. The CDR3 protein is CASSESSTGELFF. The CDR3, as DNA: TGTGCCAGCAGTGAATCTAGCACCGGGGAGCTGTTTTTT.

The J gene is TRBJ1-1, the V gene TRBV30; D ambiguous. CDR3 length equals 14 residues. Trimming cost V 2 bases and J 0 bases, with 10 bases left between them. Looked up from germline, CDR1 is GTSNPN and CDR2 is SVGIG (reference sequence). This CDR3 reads CAWSKWEMNTEAFF. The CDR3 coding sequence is TGTGCCTGGAGTAAATGGGAGATGAACACTGAAGCTTTCTTT.

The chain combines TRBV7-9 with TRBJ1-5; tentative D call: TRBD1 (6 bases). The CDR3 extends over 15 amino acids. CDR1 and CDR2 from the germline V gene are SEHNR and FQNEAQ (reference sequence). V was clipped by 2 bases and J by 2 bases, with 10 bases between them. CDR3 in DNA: TGTGCCAGCAGCTTAACGGGACAAGGCAATCAGCCCCAGCATTTT. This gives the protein CASSLTGQGNQPQHF.

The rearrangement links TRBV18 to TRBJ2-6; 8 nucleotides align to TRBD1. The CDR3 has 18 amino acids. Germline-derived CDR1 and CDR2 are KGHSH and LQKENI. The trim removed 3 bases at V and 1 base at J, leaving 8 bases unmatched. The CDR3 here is CASSPLTGEKSGANVLTF. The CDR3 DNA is TGTGCCAGCTCACCCCTGACAGGGGAAAAGTCTGGGGCCAACGTCCTGACTTTC.

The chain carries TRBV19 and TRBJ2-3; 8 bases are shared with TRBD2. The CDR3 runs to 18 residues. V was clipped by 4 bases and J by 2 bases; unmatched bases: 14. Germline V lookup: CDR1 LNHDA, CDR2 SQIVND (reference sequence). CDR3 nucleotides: TGTGCCAGTAGTAAGGGGAACCTAGCGGGCCAATACACAGATACGCAGTATTTT. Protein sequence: CASSKGNLAGQYTDTQYF.

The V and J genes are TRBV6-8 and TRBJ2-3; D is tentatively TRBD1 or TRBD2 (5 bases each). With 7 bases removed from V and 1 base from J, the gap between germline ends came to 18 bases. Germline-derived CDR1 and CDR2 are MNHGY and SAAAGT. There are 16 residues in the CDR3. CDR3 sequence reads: CASTPRGWGGTDTQYF. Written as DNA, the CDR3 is TGTGCCAGCACTCCCCGGGGCTGGGGCGGCACAGATACGCAGTATTTT.